This T cell receptor (beta chain) was sequenced in a study of identical twins. Broader study findings: While abundant cord blood beta clonotypes carried fewer insertions, memory repertoires showed no such pattern. Researchers reported weaker excess twin sharing in beta out-of-frame sequences.

Details on this clonotype: Its specificity is not known.

Template switching added a universal primer site, and cDNA bore unique molecular identifiers. TCRdb used MiXCR to reprocess the 5' RACE reads, holding one entry per CDR3 protein. Of 250,000 to 300,000 distinct CDR3 sequences listed, about 8.3% are singletons. These data also featured in a second study, about yellow fever vaccine responses in identical twins.

The TCR sequence derives from a young woman in good health. Source material: CD8+ T cells sorted from blood.

In nucleotides, the CDR3 is TGTGCCAGCAGCTCCAGGGGGACAGAGCTTCAGTACTTC. It translates to CASSSRGTELQYF. The V gene is TRBV7-9, the J gene TRBJ2-7; 7 bases match TRBD1. Germline V CDR1 and CDR2: SEHNR, FQNEAQ (reference sequence). The CDR3 is 13 residues long. The ends lost 4 bases at V and 10 bases at J; junction bases unmatched: 10. Full variable domain (outside the CDR3, taken from reference TRBV7-9 and TRBJ2-7): DTGVSQNPRHKITKRGQNVTFRCDPISEHNRLYWYRQTLGQGPEFLTYFQNEAQLEKSRLLSDRFSAERPKGSFSTLEIQRTEQGDSAMYLCASSSRGTELQYFGPGTRLTVT.